These T cell receptor beta chains were read from a single sample in a study of blood T cells in healthy people across ages. TCRdb reprocessed the 5' RACE reads via MiXCR and lists one record per CDR3 protein. Among 600,000 or so distinct CDR3 sequences, about 30% were seen once, and the ten largest hold 15% to 18%. The specimen sequenced was blood. These receptors all stem from a woman over 75 in good health. Each CDR3 is given with its conserved first and last residue. Each record gives: V gene, D gene, clone size, J gene, CDR3 DNA, CDR3 protein. The D gene is left open where the match is weak. Only some rows state a clone size, as once, few, many or a class for expanded clones.

v_gene: TRBV4-3
d_gene: TRBD1
abundance: few
j_gene: TRBJ2-2
CDR3nt: TGCGCCAGCAGCCAGGCAGGGGGTTACACCGGGGAGCTGTTTTTT
CDR3aa: CASSQAGGYTGELFF

v_gene: TRBV10-3
d_gene: -
abundance: many
j_gene: TRBJ2-3
CDR3nt: TGTGCCATCAGTGAGTCGAAGCGGTCAGGGTTAATTCTGACAGATACGCAGTATTTT
CDR3aa: CAISESKRSGLILTDTQYF

v_gene: TRBV5-1
d_gene: -
abundance: -
j_gene: TRBJ1-1
CDR3nt: TGCGCCAACAGCTTAAACACAGGGACTAACACTGAAGCTTTCTTT
CDR3aa: CANSLNTGTNTEAFF

v_gene: TRBV6-2/TRBV6-3
d_gene: -
abundance: -
j_gene: TRBJ1-5
CDR3nt: TGTGCCAGCACTTTCGGGGCTCAGCCCCAGCATTTT
CDR3aa: CASTFGAQPQHF

v_gene: TRBV7-3
d_gene: -
abundance: -
j_gene: TRBJ2-3
CDR3nt: TGTGCCAGCAGCTCTGATGGTCTTCGCACAGATACGCAGTATTTT
CDR3aa: CASSSDGLRTDTQYF

v_gene: TRBV12-3/TRBV12-4
d_gene: -
abundance: many
j_gene: TRBJ2-4
CDR3nt: TGTGCCAGCAGTTCTTCAGGGTACGGCATTCAGTACTTC
CDR3aa: CASSSSGYGIQYF

v_gene: TRBV12-3/TRBV12-4
d_gene: -
abundance: many
j_gene: TRBJ2-4
CDR3nt: TGTGCCAGCAGTTTAGCGCCAGGGGTGCCCAAAAACATTCAGTACTTC
CDR3aa: CASSLAPGVPKNIQYF

v_gene: TRBV5-4
d_gene: -
abundance: few
j_gene: TRBJ2-7
CDR3nt: TGTGCCAGCAGAGATAACAGGGTACCCTCCTACGAGCAGTACTTC
CDR3aa: CASRDNRVPSYEQYF

v_gene: TRBV7-9
d_gene: -
abundance: few
j_gene: TRBJ1-5
CDR3nt: TGTGCCAGCAGCTCCACACATCAGCCCCAGCATTTT
CDR3aa: CASSSTHQPQHF

v_gene: TRBV6-5
d_gene: -
abundance: many
j_gene: TRBJ1-1
CDR3nt: TGTGCCAGCAGTTACGGGGAGGCCACTGAAGCTTTCTTT
CDR3aa: CASSYGEATEAFF

v_gene: TRBV7-2
d_gene: -
abundance: -
j_gene: TRBJ1-1
CDR3nt: TGTGCCAGCAGCCGAGGGACAATCGTGAACACTGAAGCTTTCTTT
CDR3aa: CASSRGTIVNTEAFF

v_gene: TRBV30
d_gene: TRBD1
abundance: few
j_gene: TRBJ1-6
CDR3nt: TGTGCCTGGAGTAACGGACAGGCATCTCACTCACCCCTCCACTTT
CDR3aa: CAWSNGQASHSPLHF

v_gene: TRBV9
d_gene: TRBD2
abundance: -
j_gene: TRBJ2-2
CDR3nt: TGTGCCAGCAGCGTAGCTACAGCTAGCGGGGGGCTCCCGAACACCGGGGAGCGGTTTTTT
CDR3aa: CASSVATASGGLPNTGERFF

v_gene: TRBV5-1
d_gene: -
abundance: many
j_gene: TRBJ1-2
CDR3nt: TGCGCCAGCAGTCCCGGCGTCGCTAACTATGGCTACACCTTC
CDR3aa: CASSPGVANYGYTF

v_gene: TRBV5-1
d_gene: -
abundance: many
j_gene: TRBJ2-1
CDR3nt: TGCGCCAGCAGCTTGGAAGGGACCGATGAGCAGTTCTTC
CDR3aa: CASSLEGTDEQFF

v_gene: TRBV20-1
d_gene: -
abundance: many
j_gene: TRBJ2-1
CDR3nt: TGCAGTGCTAGGGGAGCTCGGCCCACGGAGTCGGAGCAGTTCTTC
CDR3aa: CSARGARPTESEQFF

v_gene: TRBV5-1
d_gene: -
abundance: many
j_gene: TRBJ2-3
CDR3nt: TGCGCCAGCAGCTTGGCCCGGACAGCCCGTGATACGCAGTATTTT
CDR3aa: CASSLARTARDTQYF

v_gene: TRBV7-2
d_gene: -
abundance: -
j_gene: TRBJ1-1
CDR3nt: TGTGCCAGCAGCTCCCCCTCGGGCAGGGTGAACACTGAAGCTTTCTTT
CDR3aa: CASSSPSGRVNTEAFF

v_gene: TRBV20-1
d_gene: TRBD2
abundance: -
j_gene: TRBJ2-3
CDR3nt: TGCAGTGCTAGACCTACCTTAGCGGGAGCGATAGATACGCAGTATTTT
CDR3aa: CSARPTLAGAIDTQYF

v_gene: TRBV20-1
d_gene: TRBD2
abundance: -
j_gene: TRBJ2-1
CDR3nt: TGCAGTGCTAGAGCCCTTTCTAGCGGGGGCCCCGAGGGAGGAGAGCAGTTCTTC
CDR3aa: CSARALSSGGPEGGEQFF

v_gene: TRBV20-1
d_gene: -
abundance: many
j_gene: TRBJ2-1
CDR3nt: TGCAGTGCTAGAGATCTGGCGGGCCTTACCTACAATGAGCAGTTCTTC
CDR3aa: CSARDLAGLTYNEQFF

v_gene: TRBV7-3
d_gene: -
abundance: many
j_gene: TRBJ2-3
CDR3nt: TGTGCCAGCAGCTTTAATGAGGGACTCACAGATACGCAGTATTTT
CDR3aa: CASSFNEGLTDTQYF

v_gene: TRBV7-2
d_gene: TRBD2
abundance: many
j_gene: TRBJ2-3
CDR3nt: TGTGCCAGCAGCTTAGGACTAGCGCTTAATACGCAGTATTTT
CDR3aa: CASSLGLALNTQYF

v_gene: TRBV7-9
d_gene: -
abundance: few
j_gene: TRBJ1-6
CDR3nt: TGTGCCAGCAGCTCTGGAAACAGGGCCAACTCCTATAATTCACCCCTCCACTTT
CDR3aa: CASSSGNRANSYNSPLHF

v_gene: TRBV6-5
d_gene: -
abundance: many
j_gene: TRBJ1-1
CDR3nt: TGTGCCAGCAGTTACTCGTCTATCAGCACTGAAGCTTTCTTT
CDR3aa: CASSYSSISTEAFF

v_gene: TRBV30
d_gene: TRBD1
abundance: -
j_gene: TRBJ2-7
CDR3nt: TGTGCCTGGAACCTACCGGGACAGGGAGTCCACAATGAGCAGTACTTC
CDR3aa: CAWNLPGQGVHNEQYF

v_gene: TRBV28
d_gene: -
abundance: once
j_gene: TRBJ2-7
CDR3nt: TGTGCCAGCAGCTCAGGAGACAAACGCTCCTACGAGCAGTACTTC
CDR3aa: CASSSGDKRSYEQYF

v_gene: TRBV6-6
d_gene: TRBD2
abundance: many
j_gene: TRBJ2-2
CDR3nt: TGTGCCAGCAGAGGGGAGGGGACCGGCGGGGAGCTGTTTTTT
CDR3aa: CASRGEGTGGELFF

v_gene: TRBV19
d_gene: TRBD1
abundance: few
j_gene: TRBJ1-2
CDR3nt: TGTGCCAGTAGTCCATCCTCCGGGACAGAGAACTATGGCTACACCTTC
CDR3aa: CASSPSSGTENYGYTF

v_gene: TRBV20-1
d_gene: TRBD2
abundance: few
j_gene: TRBJ2-1
CDR3nt: TGCAGTGCTAGGGGACTAGCCTCCTACAATGAGCAGTTCTTC
CDR3aa: CSARGLASYNEQFF

v_gene: TRBV5-1
d_gene: -
abundance: many
j_gene: TRBJ2-5
CDR3nt: TGCGCCAGCAGACGACAGCTCCAAGAGACCCAGTACTTC
CDR3aa: CASRRQLQETQYF

v_gene: TRBV28
d_gene: -
abundance: few
j_gene: TRBJ1-1
CDR3nt: TGTGCCAGCAGTTTTTTGCAGGGAGCCACTGAAGCTTTCTTT
CDR3aa: CASSFLQGATEAFF

v_gene: TRBV7-2
d_gene: -
abundance: -
j_gene: TRBJ2-3
CDR3nt: TGTGCCAGCAGCTTAGGGCAGTCTACTAACACAGATACGCAGTATTTT
CDR3aa: CASSLGQSTNTDTQYF

v_gene: TRBV10-3
d_gene: TRBD1
abundance: -
j_gene: TRBJ2-3
CDR3nt: TGTGCCATCAGTGAGGAGGGACAGGGGGCAGATACGCAGTATTTT
CDR3aa: CAISEEGQGADTQYF

v_gene: TRBV20-1
d_gene: TRBD1
abundance: many
j_gene: TRBJ1-5
CDR3nt: TGCAGTGCTACCAGGGGGCGAGGGACTCAGCCCCAGCATTTT
CDR3aa: CSATRGRGTQPQHF